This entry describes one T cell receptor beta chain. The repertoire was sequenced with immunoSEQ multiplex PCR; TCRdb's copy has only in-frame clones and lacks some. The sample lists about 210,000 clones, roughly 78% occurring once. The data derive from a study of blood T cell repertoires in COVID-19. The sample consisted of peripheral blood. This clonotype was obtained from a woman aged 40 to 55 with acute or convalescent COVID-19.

CDR3 residues: CASSQARECHEQYF. The DNA of the CDR3 is TGTGCCAGCAGCCAAGCTCGAGAGTGCCACGAGCAGTACTTC. The chain combines TRBV3-1 (or the pseudogene TRBV3-2) with TRBJ2-7; D uncertain. V dropped 1 base and J dropped 5 bases, with 12 bases sitting between them. Per the germline V gene, CDR1 is LGHDT and CDR2 is YNNKEL (reference sequence). This CDR3 contains 14 residues.